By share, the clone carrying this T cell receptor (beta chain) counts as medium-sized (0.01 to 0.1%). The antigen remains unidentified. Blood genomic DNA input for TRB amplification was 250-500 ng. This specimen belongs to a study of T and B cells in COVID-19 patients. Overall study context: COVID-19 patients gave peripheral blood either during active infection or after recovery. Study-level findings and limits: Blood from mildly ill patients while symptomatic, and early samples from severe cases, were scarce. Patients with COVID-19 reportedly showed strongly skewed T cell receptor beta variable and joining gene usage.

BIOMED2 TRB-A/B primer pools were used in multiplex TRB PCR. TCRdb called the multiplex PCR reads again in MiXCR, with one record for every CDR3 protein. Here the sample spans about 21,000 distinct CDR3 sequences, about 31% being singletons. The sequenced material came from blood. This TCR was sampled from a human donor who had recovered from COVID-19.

The CDR3 DNA is TGTGCCAGTAGTCCTGGACAGGGGGACGAGCAGTTCTTC. Translated: CASSPGQGDEQFF. V gene TRBV19 combines with J gene TRBJ2-1, with TRBD1 matching over 10 bases. The germline gives CDR1 LNHDA, CDR2 SQIVND (reference sequence). J was trimmed by 10 bases and V by 5 bases; bases with no gene match: 5. The CDR3 sequence is 13 residues long.